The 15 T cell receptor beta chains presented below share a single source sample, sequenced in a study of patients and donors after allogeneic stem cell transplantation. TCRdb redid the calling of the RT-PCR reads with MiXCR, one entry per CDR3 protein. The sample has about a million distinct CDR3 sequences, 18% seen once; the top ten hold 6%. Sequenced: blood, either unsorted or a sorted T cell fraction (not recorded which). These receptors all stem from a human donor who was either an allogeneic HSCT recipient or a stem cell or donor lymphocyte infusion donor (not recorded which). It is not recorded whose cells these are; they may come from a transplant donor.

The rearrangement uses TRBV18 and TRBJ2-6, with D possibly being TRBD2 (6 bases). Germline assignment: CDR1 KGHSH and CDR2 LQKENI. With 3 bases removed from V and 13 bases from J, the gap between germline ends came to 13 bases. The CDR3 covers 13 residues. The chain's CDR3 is CASSPTGGRVLTF. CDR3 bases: TGTGCCAGCTCACCTACAGGTGGGAGGGTCCTGACTTTC.

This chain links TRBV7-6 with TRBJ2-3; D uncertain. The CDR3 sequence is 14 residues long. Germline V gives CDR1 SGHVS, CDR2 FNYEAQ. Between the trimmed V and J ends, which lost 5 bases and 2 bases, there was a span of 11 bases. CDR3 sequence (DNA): TGTGCCAGCAGCCCCGAGCCGTTCACAGATACGCAGTATTTT. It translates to CASSPEPFTDTQYF.

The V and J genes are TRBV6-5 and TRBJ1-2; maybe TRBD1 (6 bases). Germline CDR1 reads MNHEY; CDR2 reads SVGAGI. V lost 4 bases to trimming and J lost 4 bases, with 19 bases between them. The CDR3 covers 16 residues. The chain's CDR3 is CASSSSSGRGPYGYTF. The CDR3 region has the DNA TGTGCCAGCAGTTCATCGTCCGGGCGGGGGCCCTATGGCTACACCTTC.

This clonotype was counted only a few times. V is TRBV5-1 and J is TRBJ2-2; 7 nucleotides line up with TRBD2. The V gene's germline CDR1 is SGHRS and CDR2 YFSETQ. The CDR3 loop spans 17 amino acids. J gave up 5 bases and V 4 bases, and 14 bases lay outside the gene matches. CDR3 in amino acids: CASSADGTNRKTGELFF. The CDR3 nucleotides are TGCGCCAGCAGCGCGGACGGGACTAATCGAAAAACCGGGGAGCTGTTTTTT.

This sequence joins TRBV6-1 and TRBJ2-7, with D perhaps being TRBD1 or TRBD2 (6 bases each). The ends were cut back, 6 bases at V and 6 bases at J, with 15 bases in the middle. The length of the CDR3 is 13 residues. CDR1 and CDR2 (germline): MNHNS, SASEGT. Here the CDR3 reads CASRQTGGLEQYF. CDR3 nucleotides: TGTGCCAGCAGACAGACTGGGGGGCTCGAGCAGTACTTC.

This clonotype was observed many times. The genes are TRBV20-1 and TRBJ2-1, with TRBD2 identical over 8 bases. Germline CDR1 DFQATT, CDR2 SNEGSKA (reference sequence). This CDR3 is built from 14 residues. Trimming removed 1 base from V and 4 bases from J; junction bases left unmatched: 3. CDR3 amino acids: CSARGRGAYNEQFF. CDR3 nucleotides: TGCAGTGCTAGAGGGCGGGGGGCGTACAATGAGCAGTTCTTC.

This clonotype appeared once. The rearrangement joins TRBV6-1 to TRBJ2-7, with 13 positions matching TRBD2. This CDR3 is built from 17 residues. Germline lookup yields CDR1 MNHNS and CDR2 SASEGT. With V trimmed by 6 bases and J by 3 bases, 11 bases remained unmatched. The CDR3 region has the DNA TGTGCCAGCAGAACCGGGACTAGCGGGGCCCTGGGCTACGAGCAGTACTTC. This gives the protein CASRTGTSGALGYEQYF.

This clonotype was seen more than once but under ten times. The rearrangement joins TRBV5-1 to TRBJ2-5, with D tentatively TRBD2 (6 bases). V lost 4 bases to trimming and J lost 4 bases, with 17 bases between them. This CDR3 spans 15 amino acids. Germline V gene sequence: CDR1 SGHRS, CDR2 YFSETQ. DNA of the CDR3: TGCGCCAGCAGCCAACGTCGGGGGAAATTAGAGACCCAGTACTTC. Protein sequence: CASSQRRGKLETQYF. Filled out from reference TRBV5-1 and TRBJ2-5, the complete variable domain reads KAGVTQTPRYLIKTRGQQVTLSCSPISGHRSVSWYQQTPGQGLQFLFEYFSETQRNKGNFPGRFSGRQFSNSRSEMNVSTLELGDSALYLCASSQRRGKLETQYFGPGTRLLVL.

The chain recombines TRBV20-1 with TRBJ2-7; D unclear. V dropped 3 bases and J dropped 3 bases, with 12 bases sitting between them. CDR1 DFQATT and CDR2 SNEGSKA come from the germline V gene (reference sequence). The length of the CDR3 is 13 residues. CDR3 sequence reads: CSARTDRNYEQYF. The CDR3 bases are TGCAGTGCTAGGACGGATCGAAACTACGAGCAGTACTTC.

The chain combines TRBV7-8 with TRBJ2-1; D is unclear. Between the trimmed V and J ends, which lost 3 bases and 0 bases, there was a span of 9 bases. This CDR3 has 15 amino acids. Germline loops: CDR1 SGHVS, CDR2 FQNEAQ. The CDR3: CASSFWADSYNEQFF. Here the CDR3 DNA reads TGTGCCAGCAGCTTCTGGGCAGACTCCTACAATGAGCAGTTCTTC.

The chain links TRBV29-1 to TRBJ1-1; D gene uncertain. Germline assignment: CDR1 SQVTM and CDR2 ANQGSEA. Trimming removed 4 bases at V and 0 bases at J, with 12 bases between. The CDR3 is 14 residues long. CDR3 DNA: TGCAGCGTTGTGTGGCGATTCATGAACACTGAAGCTTTCTTT. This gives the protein CSVVWRFMNTEAFF.

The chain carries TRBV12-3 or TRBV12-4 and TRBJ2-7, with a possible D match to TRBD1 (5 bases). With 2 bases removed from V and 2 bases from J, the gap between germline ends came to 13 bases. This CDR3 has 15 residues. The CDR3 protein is CASSLMAGRAYEQYF. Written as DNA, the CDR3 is TGTGCCAGCAGTTTAATGGCCGGCAGGGCCTACGAGCAGTACTTC.

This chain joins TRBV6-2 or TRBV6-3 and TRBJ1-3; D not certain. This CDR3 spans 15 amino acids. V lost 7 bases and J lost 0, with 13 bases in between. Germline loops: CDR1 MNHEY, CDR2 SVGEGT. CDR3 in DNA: TGTGCCAGCACCATGGCCGTCTACTCTGGAAACACCATATATTTT. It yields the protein CASTMAVYSGNTIYF.

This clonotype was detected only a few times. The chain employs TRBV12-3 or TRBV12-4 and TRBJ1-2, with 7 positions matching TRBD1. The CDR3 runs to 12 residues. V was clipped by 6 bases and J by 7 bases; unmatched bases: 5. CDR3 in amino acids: CASRHDRVGYTF. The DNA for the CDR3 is TGTGCCAGCAGGCATGACAGGGTTGGCTACACCTTC.

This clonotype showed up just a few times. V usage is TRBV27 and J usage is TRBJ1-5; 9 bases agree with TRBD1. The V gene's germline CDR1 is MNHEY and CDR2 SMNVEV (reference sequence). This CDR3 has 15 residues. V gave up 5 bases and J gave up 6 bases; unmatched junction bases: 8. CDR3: CASSLDRGRTQPQHF. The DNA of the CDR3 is TGTGCCAGCAGTCTAGACAGGGGGAGGACTCAGCCCCAGCATTTT.